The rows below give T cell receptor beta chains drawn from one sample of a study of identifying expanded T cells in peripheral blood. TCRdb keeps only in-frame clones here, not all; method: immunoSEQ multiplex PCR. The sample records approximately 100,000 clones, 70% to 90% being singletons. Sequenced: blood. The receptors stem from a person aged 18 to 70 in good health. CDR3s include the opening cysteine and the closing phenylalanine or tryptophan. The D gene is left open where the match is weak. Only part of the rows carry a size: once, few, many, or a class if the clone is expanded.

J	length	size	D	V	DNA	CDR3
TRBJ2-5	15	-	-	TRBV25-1	TGTGCCAGCAGGGCCGGGACCCATCTGGGGGAGACCCAGTACTTC	CASRAGTHLGETQYF
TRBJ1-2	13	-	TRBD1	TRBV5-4	TGTGCCAGCAGCTCCGACAGGGACTATGGCTACACCTTC	CASSSDRDYGYTF
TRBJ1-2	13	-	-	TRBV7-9	TGTGCCAGCAGCTTAGTGGCAGGACGGGGCTACACCTTC	CASSLVAGRGYTF
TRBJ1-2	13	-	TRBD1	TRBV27	TGTGCCAGCAGTGACAGGGAACTGTATGGCTACACCTTC	CASSDRELYGYTF
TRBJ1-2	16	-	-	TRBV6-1	TGTGCCAGCAGTGACCTTCCGGGACGGAGTAACTATGGCTACACCTTC	CASSDLPGRSNYGYTF
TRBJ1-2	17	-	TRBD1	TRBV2	TGTGCCAGCGCGGGTCAGGGGGCCGACGGAGTTAACTATGGCTACACCTTC	CASAGQGADGVNYGYTF
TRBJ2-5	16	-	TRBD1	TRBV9	TGTGCCAGCAGTCCCGATATCGGGACAGGGAAAGAGACCCAGTACTTC	CASSPDIGTGKETQYF
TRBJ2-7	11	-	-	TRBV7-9	TGTGCCAGCAGCCCCCTCCGAGTGGGGTACTTC	CASSPLRVGYF
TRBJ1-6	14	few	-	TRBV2	TGTGCCAGCAGTGTACAGGGATTGAATTCACCCCTCCACTTT	CASSVQGLNSPLHF
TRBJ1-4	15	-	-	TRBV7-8	TGTGCCAGCAGCTTAGTCCCCAGGGAGTCTGAAAAACTGTTTTTT	CASSLVPRESEKLFF
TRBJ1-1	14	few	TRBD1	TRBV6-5	TGTGCCAGCAGTTACTCGACAGGGGGGCCTGAAGCTTTCTTT	CASSYSTGGPEAFF
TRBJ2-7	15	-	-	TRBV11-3	TGTGCCAGCAGCTTTGGGGACGACCCCTCCTACGAGCAGTACTTC	CASSFGDDPSYEQYF
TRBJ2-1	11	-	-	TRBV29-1	TGCAGCGTTCAATACAGTAATGAGCAGTTCTTC	CSVQYSNEQFF
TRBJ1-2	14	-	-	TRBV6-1	TGTGCCAGCAGCTCCGAGTGGGGGGCGGGTGGCTACACCTTC	CASSSEWGAGGYTF
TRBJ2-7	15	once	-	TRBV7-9	TGTGCCAGCAGCGCGGACGGGGTATGGGGCTACGAGCAGTACTTC	CASSADGVWGYEQYF
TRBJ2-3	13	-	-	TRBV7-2	TGTGCCAGCAGCTCATCTAGTTTGGATACGCAGTATTTT	CASSSSSLDTQYF
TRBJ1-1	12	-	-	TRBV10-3	TGTGCCACCCAGGGAGGGAGCCGGGAAGCTTTCTTT	CATQGGSREAFF
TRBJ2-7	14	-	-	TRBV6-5	TGTGCCAGCAGTTACGGGGAGGCAGCATACGAGCAGTACTTC	CASSYGEAAYEQYF
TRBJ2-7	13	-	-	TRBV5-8	TGTGCCAGCTCCCGGAAGGGGGCCTACGAGCAGTACTTC	CASSRKGAYEQYF
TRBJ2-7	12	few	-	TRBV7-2	TGTGCCAGCAGCTTTATCCCCTACGAGCAGTACTTC	CASSFIPYEQYF
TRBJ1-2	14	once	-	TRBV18	TGTGCCAGCTCACCAGTGGCCTCCAACTATGGCTACACCTTC	CASSPVASNYGYTF
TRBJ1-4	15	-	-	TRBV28	TGTGCCAGCAGTTTACAGGGGACAACTAATGAAAAACTGTTTTTT	CASSLQGTTNEKLFF
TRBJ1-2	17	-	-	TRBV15	TGTGCCACCAGCAGCCTATTGTTGGGCATAGCGGGCTATGGCTACACCTTC	CATSSLLLGIAGYGYTF
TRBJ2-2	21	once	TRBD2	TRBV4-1	TGCGCCAGCAGCCAAGAACCAGGGACTAGCGGGGGGGACGTTATAGCCGGGGAGCTGTTTTTT	CASSQEPGTSGGDVIAGELFF
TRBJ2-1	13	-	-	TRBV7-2	TGTGCCAGCCATAGGGCGCCGTACAATGAGCAGTTCTTC	CASHRAPYNEQFF
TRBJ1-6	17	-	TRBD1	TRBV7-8	TGTGCCAGCAGCTTAGTGGGGAGACAGGGGATCAATTCACCCCTCCACTTT	CASSLVGRQGINSPLHF
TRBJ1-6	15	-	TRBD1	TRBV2	TGTGCCAGCAGCGTACAGGGGAACTATAATTCACCCCTCCACTTT	CASSVQGNYNSPLHF
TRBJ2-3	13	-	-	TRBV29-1	TGCAGCGTTACTAGTATCTACGCAGATACGCAGTATTTT	CSVTSIYADTQYF
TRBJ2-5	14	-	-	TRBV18	TGTGCCAGCTCACCGGCAGGGGACCAAGAGACCCAGTACTTC	CASSPAGDQETQYF
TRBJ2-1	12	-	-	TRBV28	TGTGCCAGCAGTTTTAGGGGGGATGAGCAGTTCTTC	CASSFRGDEQFF
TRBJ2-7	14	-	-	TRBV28	TGTGCCAGCGTCACCGCCAGGGGACCCTACGAGCAGTACTTC	CASVTARGPYEQYF
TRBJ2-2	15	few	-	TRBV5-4	TGTGCCAGCAGCTTTCGGCAGTATAACACCGGGGAGCTGTTTTTT	CASSFRQYNTGELFF
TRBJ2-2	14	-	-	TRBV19	TGTGCCTGTCGAAGGGTATTAAACACCGGGGAGCTGTTTTTT	CACRRVLNTGELFF
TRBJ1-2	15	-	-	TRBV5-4	TGTGCCAGCAGCCTGGAAGGGGCGACGAACTATGGCTACACCTTC	CASSLEGATNYGYTF
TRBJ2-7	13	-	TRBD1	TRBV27	TGTGCCAGCAGTTGGGACAGGGGGTACGAGCAGTACTTC	CASSWDRGYEQYF
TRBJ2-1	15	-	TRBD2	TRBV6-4	TGTGCCAGCAGTGAGTCTAGCGGGGCCTTAGGTGAGCAGTTCTTC	CASSESSGALGEQFF
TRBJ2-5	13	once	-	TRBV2	TGTGCCAGCAGTGTAGACCTACGGGAGACCCAGTACTTC	CASSVDLRETQYF
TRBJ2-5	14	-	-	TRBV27	TGTGCCAGCAGGAAACTCCAGCGGGAAGAGACCCAGTACTTC	CASRKLQREETQYF
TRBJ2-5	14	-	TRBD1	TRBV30	TGTGCCTGGACCCGACAGGGGACCCAAGAGACCCAGTACTTC	CAWTRQGTQETQYF
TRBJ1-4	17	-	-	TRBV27	TGTGCCAGCAGGACCAGCTTGGGGCATAAGGCTAATGAAAAACTGTTTTTT	CASRTSLGHKANEKLFF
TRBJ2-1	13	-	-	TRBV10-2	TGCGCCAGCAGCATGGGAGTCTACAATGAGCAGTTCTTC	CASSMGVYNEQFF
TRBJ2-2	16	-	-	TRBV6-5	TGTGCCAGCAGTTACTTCCTGGACTTTAAGGGCGGGGAGCTGTTTTTT	CASSYFLDFKGGELFF
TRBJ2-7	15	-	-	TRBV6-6	TGTGCCAGCAGTTACTCCGGGGACGGCACCTACGAGCAGTACTTC	CASSYSGDGTYEQYF
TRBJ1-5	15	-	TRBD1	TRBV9	TGTGCCAGCAGCGTAACAGGGGGGAGCAATCAGCCCCAGCATTTT	CASSVTGGSNQPQHF
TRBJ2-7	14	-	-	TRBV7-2	TGTGCCAGCAGCCCGCCGTGGCCGGGAGACGAGCAGTACTTC	CASSPPWPGDEQYF
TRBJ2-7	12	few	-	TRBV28	TGTGCCAGCGGGACTTCCTCCTACGAGCAGTACTTC	CASGTSSYEQYF
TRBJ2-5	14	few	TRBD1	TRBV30	TGTGCCTGGAGGGGGGGACAGGGGGCAGAGACCCAGTACTTC	CAWRGGQGAETQYF
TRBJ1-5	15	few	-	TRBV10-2	TGCGCCAGCAGTGAGTCTCGATGGGCCAATCAGCCCCAGCATTTT	CASSESRWANQPQHF
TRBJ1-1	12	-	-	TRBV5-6	TGTGCCAGCAGCTGGGGGAGCACTGAAGCTTTCTTT	CASSWGSTEAFF
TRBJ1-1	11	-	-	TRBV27	TGTGCCAGCCGACAGAACACTGAAGCTTTCTTT	CASRQNTEAFF
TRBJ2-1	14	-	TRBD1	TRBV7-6	TGTGCCAGCAGCCCCCAAGGTTCGGACAGGCCAAGGGTCTTC	CASSPQGSDRPRVF
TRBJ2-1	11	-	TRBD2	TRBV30	TGTGCCTGTGGGGGGGGAGCTGAGCAGTTCTTC	CACGGGAEQFF
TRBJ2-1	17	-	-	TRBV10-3	TGTGCCATCAGTGACCCTTTATCTGCGGGCCTCGGGGATGAGCAGTTCTTC	CAISDPLSAGLGDEQFF
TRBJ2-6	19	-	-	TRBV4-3	TGCGCCAGCAGCCAAGAATATCCAGCCGTTTTCTCTGGGGCCAACGTCCTGACTTTC	CASSQEYPAVFSGANVLTF
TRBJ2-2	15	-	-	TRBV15	TGTGCCACCAGCAGAGTCCGACAGAACACCGGGGAGCTGTTTTTT	CATSRVRQNTGELFF
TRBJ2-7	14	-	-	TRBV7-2	TGTGCCAGCAGCTTAGCGGCTGTCTCCTACGAGCAGTACTTC	CASSLAAVSYEQYF
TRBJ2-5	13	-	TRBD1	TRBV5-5	TGTGCCAGCAGCCGGGACAGGGGGCGGACCCAGTACTTC	CASSRDRGRTQYF